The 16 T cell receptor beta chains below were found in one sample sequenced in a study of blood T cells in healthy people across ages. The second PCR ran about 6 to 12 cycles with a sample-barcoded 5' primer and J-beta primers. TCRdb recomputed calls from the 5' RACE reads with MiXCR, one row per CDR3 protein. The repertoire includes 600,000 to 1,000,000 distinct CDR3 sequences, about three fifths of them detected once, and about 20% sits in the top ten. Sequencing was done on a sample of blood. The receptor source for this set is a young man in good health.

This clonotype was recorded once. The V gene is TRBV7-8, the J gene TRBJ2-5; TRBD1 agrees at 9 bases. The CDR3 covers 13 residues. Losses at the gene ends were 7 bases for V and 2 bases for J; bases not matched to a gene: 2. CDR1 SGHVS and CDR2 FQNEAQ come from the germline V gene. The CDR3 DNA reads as TGTGCCAGCATAGACAGGGGGCAAGAGACCCAGTACTTC. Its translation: CASIDRGQETQYF.

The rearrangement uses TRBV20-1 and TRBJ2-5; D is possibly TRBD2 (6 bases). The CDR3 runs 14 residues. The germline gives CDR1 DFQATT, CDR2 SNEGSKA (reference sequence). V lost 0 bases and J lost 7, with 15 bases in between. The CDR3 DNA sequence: TGCAGTGCTAGAGAGGGACTCCTGCTAGGGACCCAGTACTTC. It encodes CSAREGLLLGTQYF.

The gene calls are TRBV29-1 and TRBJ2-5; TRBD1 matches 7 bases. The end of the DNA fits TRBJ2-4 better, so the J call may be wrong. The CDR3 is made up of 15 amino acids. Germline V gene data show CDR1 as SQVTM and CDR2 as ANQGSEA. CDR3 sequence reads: CSASLPGGAKNIQYF. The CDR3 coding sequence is TGCAGCGCCTCATTACCAGGGGGAGCCAAAAACATTCAGTACTTC.

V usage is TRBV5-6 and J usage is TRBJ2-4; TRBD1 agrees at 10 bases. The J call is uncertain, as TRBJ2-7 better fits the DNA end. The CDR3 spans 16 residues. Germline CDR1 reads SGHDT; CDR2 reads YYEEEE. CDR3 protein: CASSLGWGQGMSEQYF. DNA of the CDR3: TGTGCCAGCAGTCTTGGCTGGGGACAGGGGATGAGCGAGCAGTACTTC.

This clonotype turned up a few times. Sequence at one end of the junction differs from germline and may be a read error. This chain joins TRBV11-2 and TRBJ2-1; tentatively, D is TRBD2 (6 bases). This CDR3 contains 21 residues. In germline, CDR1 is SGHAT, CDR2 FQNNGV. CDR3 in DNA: TGTGCCTGCAGCCGACCAGCCGGGGGAAGTCGAACCTTTCAAGCCTACAATGAGCAGTTCTTC. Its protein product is CACSRPAGGSRTFQAYNEQFF.

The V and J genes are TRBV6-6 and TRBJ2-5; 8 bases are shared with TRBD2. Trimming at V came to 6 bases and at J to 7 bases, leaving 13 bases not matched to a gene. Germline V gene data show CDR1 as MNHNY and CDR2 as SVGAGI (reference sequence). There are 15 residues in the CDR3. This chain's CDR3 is CASRPSGGVRVTQYF. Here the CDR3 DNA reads TGTGCCAGCAGGCCGAGCGGGGGAGTTCGGGTGACCCAGTACTTC.

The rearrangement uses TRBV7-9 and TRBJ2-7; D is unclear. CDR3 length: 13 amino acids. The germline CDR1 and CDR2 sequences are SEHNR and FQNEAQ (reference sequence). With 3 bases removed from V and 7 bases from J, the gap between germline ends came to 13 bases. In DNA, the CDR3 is TGTGCCAGCAGCTTTCAGGTGATGGATGAGCAGTACTTC. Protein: CASSFQVMDEQYF.

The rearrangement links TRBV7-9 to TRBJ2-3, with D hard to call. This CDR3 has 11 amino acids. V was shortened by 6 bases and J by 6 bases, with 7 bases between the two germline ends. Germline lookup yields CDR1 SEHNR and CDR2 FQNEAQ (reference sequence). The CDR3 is CASRGWDTQYF. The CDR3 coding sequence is TGTGCCAGCAGAGGGTGGGATACGCAGTATTTT.

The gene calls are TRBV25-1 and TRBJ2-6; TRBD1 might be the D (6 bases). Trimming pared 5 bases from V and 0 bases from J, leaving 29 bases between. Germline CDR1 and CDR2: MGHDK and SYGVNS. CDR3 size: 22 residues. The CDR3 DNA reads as TGTGCCAGCAGTCTAGACCGGACAACACAGGGACAAAGTTTCTCTGGGGCCAACGTCCTGACTTTC. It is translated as CASSLDRTTQGQSFSGANVLTF.

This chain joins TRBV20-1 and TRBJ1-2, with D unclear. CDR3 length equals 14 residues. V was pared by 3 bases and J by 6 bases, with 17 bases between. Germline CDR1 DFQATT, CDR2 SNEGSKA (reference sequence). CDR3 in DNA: TGCAGTGCTAGGGATCCGCAGAGACTCAATGGCTACACCTTC. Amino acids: CSARDPQRLNGYTF.

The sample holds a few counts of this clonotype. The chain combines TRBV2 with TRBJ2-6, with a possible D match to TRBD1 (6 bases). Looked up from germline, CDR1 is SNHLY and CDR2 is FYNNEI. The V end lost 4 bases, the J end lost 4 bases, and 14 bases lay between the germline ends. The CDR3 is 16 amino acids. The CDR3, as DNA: TGTGCCAGCAGTGCAACAGGGCCTAGCGGGGCCAACGTCCTGACTTTC. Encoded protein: CASSATGPSGANVLTF.

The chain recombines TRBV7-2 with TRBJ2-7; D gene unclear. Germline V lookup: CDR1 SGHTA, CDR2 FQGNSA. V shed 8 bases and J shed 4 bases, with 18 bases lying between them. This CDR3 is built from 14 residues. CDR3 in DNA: TGTGCCAGCCGTTCGAGCCTCGGGTCTTACGAGCAGTACTTC. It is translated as CASRSSLGSYEQYF.

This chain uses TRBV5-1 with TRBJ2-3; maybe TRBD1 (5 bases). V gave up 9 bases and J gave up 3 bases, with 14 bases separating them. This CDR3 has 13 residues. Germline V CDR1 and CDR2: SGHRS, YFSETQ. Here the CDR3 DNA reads TGCGCCACCCGCTGGGGCGAGACAGATACGCAGTATTTT. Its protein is CATRWGETDTQYF.

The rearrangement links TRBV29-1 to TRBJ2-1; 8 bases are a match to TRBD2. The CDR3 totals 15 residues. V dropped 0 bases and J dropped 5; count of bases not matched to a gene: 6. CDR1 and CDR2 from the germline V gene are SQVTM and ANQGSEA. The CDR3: CSVEDTGGGHNEQFF. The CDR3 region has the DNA TGCAGCGTTGAAGATACGGGGGGGGGACACAATGAGCAGTTCTTC.

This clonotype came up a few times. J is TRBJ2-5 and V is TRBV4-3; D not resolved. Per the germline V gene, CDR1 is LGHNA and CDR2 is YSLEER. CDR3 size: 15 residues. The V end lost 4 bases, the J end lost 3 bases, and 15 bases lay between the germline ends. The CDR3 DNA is TGCGCCAGCAGCCTGCGGCGGAATACAAAAGAGACCCAGTACTTC. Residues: CASSLRRNTKETQYF.

The CDR3 DNA sequence: TGTGCCAGCAGCGTTACTAGCGGACAAGAGACCCAGTACTTC. Amino acid sequence: CASSVTSGQETQYF. This rearrangement joins TRBV9 to TRBJ2-5, with 8 bases lining up with TRBD2. J was trimmed by 2 bases and V by 2 bases; bases with no gene match: 2. The germline V gene encodes CDR1 SGDLS and CDR2 YYNGEE. The CDR3 loop spans 14 amino acids.